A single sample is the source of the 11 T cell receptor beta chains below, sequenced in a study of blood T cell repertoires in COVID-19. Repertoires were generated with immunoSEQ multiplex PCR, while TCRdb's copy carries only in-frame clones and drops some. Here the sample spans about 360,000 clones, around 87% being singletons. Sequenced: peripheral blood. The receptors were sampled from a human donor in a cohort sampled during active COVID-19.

CDR3 nucleotides: TGCGCCAGCAGCCACATACCAAAGGGCTTCGCGGGCACCGGGGAGCTGTTTTTT. Amino acids: CASSHIPKGFAGTGELFF. The V call is TRBV4-1, the J call TRBJ2-2, with a possible D match to TRBD2 (5 bases). From germline, CDR1 is MGHRA and CDR2 YSYEKL. V was pared by 3 bases and J by 4 bases, with 21 bases between. The CDR3 is made up of 18 amino acids.

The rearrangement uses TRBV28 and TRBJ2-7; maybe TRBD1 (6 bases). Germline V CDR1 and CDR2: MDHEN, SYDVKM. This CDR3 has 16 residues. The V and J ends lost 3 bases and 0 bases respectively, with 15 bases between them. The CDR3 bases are TGTGCCAGCAGTTTCTTACCAGGGGCGAGCTCCTACGAGCAGTACTTC. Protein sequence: CASSFLPGASSYEQYF.

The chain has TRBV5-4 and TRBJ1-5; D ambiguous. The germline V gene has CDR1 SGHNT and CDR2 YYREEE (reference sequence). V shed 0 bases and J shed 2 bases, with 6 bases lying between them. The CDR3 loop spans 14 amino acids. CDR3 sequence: CASSLGRGNQPQHF. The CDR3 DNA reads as TGTGCCAGCAGCTTGGGCCGGGGCAATCAGCCCCAGCATTTT.

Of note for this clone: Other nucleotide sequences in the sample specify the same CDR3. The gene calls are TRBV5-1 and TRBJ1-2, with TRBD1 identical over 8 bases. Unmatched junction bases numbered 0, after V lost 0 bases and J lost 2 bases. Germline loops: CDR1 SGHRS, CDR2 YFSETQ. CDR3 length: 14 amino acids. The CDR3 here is CASSLDRGNYGYTF. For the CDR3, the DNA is TGCGCCAGCAGCTTGGACAGGGGGAACTATGGCTACACCTTC.

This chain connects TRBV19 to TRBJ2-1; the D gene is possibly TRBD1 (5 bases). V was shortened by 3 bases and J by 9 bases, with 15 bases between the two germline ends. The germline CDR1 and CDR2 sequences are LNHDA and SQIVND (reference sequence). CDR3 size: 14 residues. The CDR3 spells CASSIRNQGSEQFF. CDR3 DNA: TGTGCCAGTAGTATCCGGAATCAGGGATCTGAGCAGTTCTTC. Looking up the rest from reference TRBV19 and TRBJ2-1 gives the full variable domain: DGGITQSPKYLFRKEGQNVTLSCEQNLNHDAMYWYRQDPGQGLRLIYYSQIVNDFQKGDIAEGYSVSREKKESFPLTVTSAQKNPTAFYLCASSIRNQGSEQFFGPGTRLTVL.

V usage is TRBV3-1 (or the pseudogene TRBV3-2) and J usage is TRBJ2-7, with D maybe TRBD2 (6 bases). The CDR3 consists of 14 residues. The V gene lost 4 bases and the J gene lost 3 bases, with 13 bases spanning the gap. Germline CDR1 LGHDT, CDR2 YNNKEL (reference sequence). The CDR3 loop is CASSPAGTLYEQYF. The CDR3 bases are TGTGCCAGCAGCCCAGCAGGGACTCTCTACGAGCAGTACTTC.

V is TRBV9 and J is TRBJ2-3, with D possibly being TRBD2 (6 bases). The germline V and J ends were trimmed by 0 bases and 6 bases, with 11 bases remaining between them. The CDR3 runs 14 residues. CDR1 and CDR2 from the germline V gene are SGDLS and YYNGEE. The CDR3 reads CASSVEFGRDTQYF. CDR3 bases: TGTGCCAGCAGCGTAGAATTTGGGAGGGATACGCAGTATTTT.

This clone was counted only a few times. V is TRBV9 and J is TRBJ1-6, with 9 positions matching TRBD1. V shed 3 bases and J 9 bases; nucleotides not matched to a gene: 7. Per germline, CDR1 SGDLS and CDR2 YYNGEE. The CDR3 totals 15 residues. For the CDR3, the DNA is TGTGCCAGCAGCGACAGGACAGGGGAGAGTTCACCCCTCCACTTT. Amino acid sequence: CASSDRTGESSPLHF.

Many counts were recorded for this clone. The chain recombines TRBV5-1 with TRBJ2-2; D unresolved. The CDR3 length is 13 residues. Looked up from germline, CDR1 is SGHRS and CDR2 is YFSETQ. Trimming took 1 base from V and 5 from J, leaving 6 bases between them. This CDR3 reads CASSLSETGELFF. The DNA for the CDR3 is TGCGCCAGCAGCTTGAGTGAGACCGGGGAGCTGTTTTTT.

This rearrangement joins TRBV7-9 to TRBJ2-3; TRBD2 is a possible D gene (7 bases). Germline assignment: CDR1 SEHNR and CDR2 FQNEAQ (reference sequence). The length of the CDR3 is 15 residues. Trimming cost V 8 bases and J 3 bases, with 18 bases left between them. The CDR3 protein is CASGQGRVNTDTQYF. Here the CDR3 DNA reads TGTGCCAGCGGCCAGGGGAGGGTGAATACAGATACGCAGTATTTT. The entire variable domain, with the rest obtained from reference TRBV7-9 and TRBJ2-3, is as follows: DTGVSQNPRHKITKRGQNVTFRCDPISEHNRLYWYRQTLGQGPEFLTYFQNEAQLEKSRLLSDRFSAERPKGSFSTLEIQRTEQGDSAMYLCASGQGRVNTDTQYFGPGTRLTVL.

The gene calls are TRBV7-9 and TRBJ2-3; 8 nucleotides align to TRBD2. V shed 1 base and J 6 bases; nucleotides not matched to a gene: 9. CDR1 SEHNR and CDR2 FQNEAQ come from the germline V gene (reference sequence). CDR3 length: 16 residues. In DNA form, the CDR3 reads TGTGCCAGCAGCTTAGATGACCGGGGGGGGCCGGATACGCAGTATTTT. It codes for CASSLDDRGGPDTQYF.